This T cell receptor beta chain was recovered during a study of T-cell reconstitution after alpha-beta-depleted transplantation in children. Deletions cut 4 bases from V and 5 bases from J, with 22 bases between. This CDR3 contains 17 residues. CDR1 and CDR2 from the germline V gene are SGDLS and YYNGEE. This sample's TCRbeta library carried unique molecular identifier barcodes. MiXCR was run by TCRdb on the PCR reads, yielding one entry per CDR3 protein. This sample carries 440,000 or so distinct CDR3 sequences, around 9.9% of them seen once, and the ten largest clones take roughly 6%. The receptor's source is a human donor who donated a stem cell graft to a child with acute myeloid leukemia. The sequencing used PBMCs from the stem cell graft donor, collected from the stem cell graft. This chain uses TRBV9 with TRBJ2-4; D gene uncertain. In DNA, the CDR3 is TGTGCCAGCAGCCATTCAATAACTGGACGGGCCGAAAACATTCAGTACTTC. It yields the protein CASSHSITGRAENIQYF.